This TCR beta chain was recovered during a study of T cell responses to AZD1222 COVID-19 vaccine. Second-dose groups at about 4 or about 12 weeks were pooled. Repertoires were generated with immunoSEQ multiplex PCR, while TCRdb's copy carries only in-frame clones and drops some. The table records approximately 150,000 clones, roughly 90% of them present only once. CDR3 size: 14 residues. Germline CDR1 is LGHDT and CDR2 is YNNKEL (reference sequence). Trimming shortened V by 3 bases and J by 7 bases, and 10 bases separated the two germline ends. The material was peripheral blood, obtained 28 days after the second AZD1222 dose. This chain links TRBV3-1 (or the pseudogene TRBV3-2) with TRBJ1-6; D gene ambiguous. The sequence came from an adult who received the AZD1222 COVID-19 vaccine. The CDR3: CASSQGNLNSPLHF. The DNA for the CDR3 is TGTGCCAGCAGCCAGGGAAACTTAAATTCACCCCTCCACTTT.